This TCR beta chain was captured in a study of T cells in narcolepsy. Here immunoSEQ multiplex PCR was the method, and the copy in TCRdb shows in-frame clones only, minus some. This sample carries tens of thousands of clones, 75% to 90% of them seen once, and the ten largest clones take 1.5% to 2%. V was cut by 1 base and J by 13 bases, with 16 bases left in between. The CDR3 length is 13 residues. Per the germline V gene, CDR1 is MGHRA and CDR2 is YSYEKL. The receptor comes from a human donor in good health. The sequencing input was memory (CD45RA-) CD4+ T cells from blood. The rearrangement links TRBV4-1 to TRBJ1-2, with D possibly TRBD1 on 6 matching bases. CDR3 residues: CASSQGLDRIPTF. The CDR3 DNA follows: TGCGCCAGCAGCCAAGGCCTTGACAGGATTCCCACCTTC.